One sample yielded the 30 T cell receptor beta chains listed below, sequenced in a study of cytomegalovirus exposure and HLA in healthy donors. Researchers ran the PCR with 60 Vbeta and 13 Jbeta primers. Libraries were prepared by immunoSEQ multiplex PCR; TCRdb keeps only in-frame clonotypes and omits some of them. The sample lists 240,000 or so clones, about 80% occurring once. Sequencing used PBMCs. Receptors were obtained from a woman aged 40-49 years in good health and CMV-seropositive.

The chain is built from TRBV30 and TRBJ1-1; no firm D call. CDR1 is GTSNPN, CDR2 SVGIG, per germline (reference sequence). The V end was cut by 3 bases, the J end by 10 bases, with 21 bases between. This CDR3 contains 14 residues. The CDR3 reads CAWSASGKVYGAFF. In nucleotides, the CDR3 is TGTGCCTGGAGCGCGTCAGGAAAGGTCTACGGAGCTTTCTTT. Full variable domain (rest looked up from reference TRBV30 and TRBJ1-1): SQTIHQWPATLVQPVGSPLSLECTVEGTSNPNLYWYRQAAGRGLQLLFYSVGIGQISSEVPQNLSASRPQDRQFILSSKKLLLSDSGFYLCAWSASGKVYGAFFGQGTRLTVV.

The chain has TRBV18 and TRBJ1-2; no clear D gene. Trimming left V 0 bases short and J 2 bases short, with 19 bases between. Germline CDR1 is KGHSH and CDR2 is LQKENI. The CDR3 contains 18 residues. The CDR3 region is CASSPPARAHRSNYGYTF. DNA for the CDR3: TGTGCCAGCTCACCACCGGCGAGGGCCCATAGATCAAACTATGGCTACACCTTC.

The chain links TRBV6-1 to TRBJ1-5, with 7 bases lining up with TRBD1. J was trimmed by 6 bases and V by 2 bases; bases with no gene match: 13. Germline V CDR1 and CDR2: MNHNS, SASEGT. CDR3 size: 17 residues. The CDR3 loop is CASSEIRAGGPSQPQHF. The CDR3 DNA follows: TGTGCCAGCAGTGAAATACGGGCAGGGGGTCCCAGTCAGCCCCAGCATTTT.

This clone was observed a few times. The gene calls are TRBV5-1 and TRBJ1-6; D not resolved. The CDR3 is 14 residues long. CDR1 is SGHRS, CDR2 YFSETQ, per germline. The V and J ends lost 7 bases and 6 bases respectively, with 14 bases between them. The CDR3 region has the DNA TGCGCCAGCTCCGACCTAGGAGGTAATTCACCCCTCCACTTT. Translating it yields CASSDLGGNSPLHF. Supplemented by reference TRBV5-1 and TRBJ1-6, the full variable domain reads KAGVTQTPRYLIKTRGQQVTLSCSPISGHRSVSWYQQTPGQGLQFLFEYFSETQRNKGNFPGRFSGRQFSNSRSEMNVSTLELGDSALYLCASSDLGGNSPLHFGNGTRLTVT.

The V gene is TRBV19, the J gene TRBJ2-5, with D maybe TRBD2 (5 bases). Germline V gene lookup returns CDR1 LNHDA and CDR2 SQIVND (reference sequence). Trimming took 3 bases from V and 4 from J, leaving 12 bases between them. The CDR3 loop spans 14 amino acids. CDR3 bases: TGTGCCAGTAGTATGCGGGTCTCGGCAGAGACCCAGTACTTC. This codes for CASSMRVSAETQYF. The full variable domain, in which reference TRBV19 and TRBJ2-5 provide the parts outside the CDR3, is DGGITQSPKYLFRKEGQNVTLSCEQNLNHDAMYWYRQDPGQGLRLIYYSQIVNDFQKGDIAEGYSVSREKKESFPLTVTSAQKNPTAFYLCASSMRVSAETQYFGPGTRLLVL.

The gene calls are TRBV4-3 and TRBJ2-1; 8 positions agree with TRBD2. Per the germline V gene, CDR1 is LGHNA and CDR2 is YSLEER. CDR3 size: 18 residues. The trim removed 0 bases at V and 1 base at J, leaving 8 bases unmatched. CDR3 coding DNA: TGCGCCAGCAGCCAAGATGGGAGAGCGGGAGAGTCCTACAATGAGCAGTTCTTC. Its protein is CASSQDGRAGESYNEQFF.

The genes are TRBV28 and TRBJ2-1, with 7 bases identical to TRBD2. J was trimmed by 3 bases and V by 2 bases; bases with no gene match: 4. The CDR3 runs to 15 residues. Germline V lookup: CDR1 MDHEN, CDR2 SYDVKM. The DNA of the CDR3 is TGTGCCAGCAGTTTACCCGGGGGGATCTACAATGAGCAGTTCTTC. This gives the protein CASSLPGGIYNEQFF.

The chain links TRBV7-9 to TRBJ1-2, with D possibly matching TRBD1 (5 bases). CDR3 length: 14 residues. The V end lost 3 bases, the J end lost 0 bases, and 8 bases lay between the germline ends. The germline V gene encodes CDR1 SEHNR and CDR2 FQNEAQ (reference sequence). The CDR3 here is CASSLAGANYGYTF. For the CDR3, the DNA is TGTGCCAGCAGCTTGGCGGGGGCTAACTATGGCTACACCTTC.

The chain recombines TRBV27 with TRBJ1-2, with TRBD1 as a possible D gene (5 bases). CDR1 and CDR2 (germline): MNHEY, SMNVEV (reference sequence). This CDR3 contains 14 residues. The V gene lost 0 bases and the J gene lost 8 bases, with 13 bases spanning the gap. In DNA form, the CDR3 reads TGTGCCAGCAGTTTATCGCTAAGGGGTGGAGGCTACACCTTC. Protein product: CASSLSLRGGGYTF.

V and J are TRBV30 and TRBJ2-4; no clear D gene. The CDR3 is 12 residues long. CDR1 and CDR2 from the germline V gene are GTSNPN and SVGIG (reference sequence). V lost 3 bases and J lost 12, with 15 bases in between. The CDR3 DNA reads TGTGCCTGGAGCGTCGCCGAGCTTACTCAGTACTTC. Translating it yields CAWSVAELTQYF.

This clone was picked up a small number of times. DNA of the CDR3: TGTGCCAGCAGCTTGCGATCCGGGACAACAGATACGCAGTATTTT. This sequence encodes CASSLRSGTTDTQYF. The chain joins TRBV5-4 to TRBJ2-3, with D possibly matching TRBD1 (6 bases). Germline CDR1 and CDR2: SGHNT and YYREEE (reference sequence). V lost 1 base and J 3 bases, leaving 12 bases between the germline ends. This CDR3 is built from 15 residues. The whole variable domain, remainder taken from reference TRBV5-4 and TRBJ2-3, is ETGVTQSPTHLIKTRGQQVTLRCSSQSGHNTVSWYQQALGQGPQFIFQYYREEENGRGNFPPRFSGLQFPNYSSELNVNALELDDSALYLCASSLRSGTTDTQYFGPGTRLTVL.

CDR3 in amino acids: CASSYRQNYGYTF. The CDR3 bases are TGTGCCAGCAGTTACCGACAGAACTATGGCTACACCTTC. This chain links TRBV6-5 with TRBJ1-2, with D possibly being TRBD1 (5 bases). Looked up from germline, CDR1 is MNHEY and CDR2 is SVGAGI. The CDR3 is 13 amino acids. V was trimmed by 2 bases and J by 2 bases, leaving 6 bases between them.

The rearrangement uses TRBV5-1 and TRBJ2-1, with 7 bases fitting TRBD2. Germline loops: CDR1 SGHRS, CDR2 YFSETQ. The junction had 9 bases not matched to a gene; V was cut back by 7 bases and J by 8 bases. The CDR3 runs to 13 residues. The CDR3 here is CASGRGGFDEQFF. The CDR3 coding sequence is TGCGCCAGCGGCCGGGGAGGGTTTGATGAGCAGTTCTTC.

The chain employs TRBV9 and TRBJ1-5; D is perhaps TRBD1 (6 bases). Germline V lookup: CDR1 SGDLS, CDR2 YYNGEE. CDR3 length equals 15 residues. The ends were cut back, 4 bases at V and 4 bases at J, with 15 bases in the middle. CDR3 sequence reads: CASSPRYRENQPQHF. CDR3 nucleotides: TGTGCCAGCAGCCCGCGATACAGGGAGAATCAGCCCCAGCATTTT. Combining the CDR3 with reference TRBV9 and TRBJ1-5 gives the whole variable domain DSGVTQTPKHLITATGQRVTLRCSPRSGDLSVYWYQQSLDQGLQFLIQYYNGEERAKGNILERFSAQQFPDLHSELNLSSLELGDSALYFCASSPRYRENQPQHFGDGTRLSIL.

Concerning this clone: Within the sample, other DNA sequences also encode this same CDR3. The chain joins TRBV5-1 to TRBJ2-3, with 7 bases that match TRBD2. Germline CDR1 SGHRS, CDR2 YFSETQ. The CDR3 runs to 15 residues. V was pared by 3 bases and J by 1 base, with 5 bases of the junction left unmatched. Here the CDR3 reads CASSSLAGGTDTQYF. The CDR3 bases are TGCGCCAGCAGCTCCTTGGCGGGGGGCACAGATACGCAGTATTTT.

The J gene is TRBJ1-5, the V gene TRBV6-5, with 9 bases identical to TRBD1. The CDR3 totals 13 residues. V dropped 9 bases and J dropped 6; count of bases not matched to a gene: 6. Germline CDR1 MNHEY, CDR2 SVGAGI. CDR3 in DNA: TGTGCCAGGAAGACAGGGGGAGGTCAGCCCCAGCATTTT. It is translated as CARKTGGGQPQHF.

The V and J genes are TRBV11-2 and TRBJ2-3, with TRBD1 identical over 7 bases. The V gene's germline CDR1 is SGHAT and CDR2 FQNNGV. V shed 1 base and J 0 bases; nucleotides not matched to a gene: 4. CDR3 length: 16 residues. The CDR3 DNA follows: TGTGCCAGCAGCTTAGTTGCAGGGGGAAGCACAGATACGCAGTATTTT. Its translation: CASSLVAGGSTDTQYF. Supplemented by reference TRBV11-2 and TRBJ2-3, the full variable domain reads EAGVAQSPRYKIIEKRQSVAFWCNPISGHATLYWYQQILGQGPKLLIQFQNNGVVDDSQLPKDRFSAERLKGVDSTLKIQPAKLEDSAVYLCASSLVAGGSTDTQYFGPGTRLTVL.

V usage is TRBV6-5 and J usage is TRBJ1-3; tentatively, D is TRBD1 (5 bases). V lost 5 bases and J lost 2, with 13 bases in between. The germline V gene has CDR1 MNHEY and CDR2 SVGAGI. The CDR3 runs to 15 residues. Here the CDR3 reads CASSRDFKAGNTIYF. CDR3 sequence (DNA): TGTGCCAGCAGTCGGGACTTCAAGGCTGGAAACACCATATATTTT.

This clone occurred once. The chain uses TRBV5-1 and TRBJ1-2; D ambiguous. Germline V gene sequence: CDR1 SGHRS, CDR2 YFSETQ. V shed 1 base and J shed 5 bases, with 15 bases lying between them. This CDR3 has 15 amino acids. The CDR3 coding sequence is TGCGCCAGCAGCTTGATCATGGGCAAGGAATATGGCTACACCTTC. It translates to CASSLIMGKEYGYTF.

The chain is built from TRBV10-3 and TRBJ1-2, with 9 bases aligning to TRBD1. In germline, CDR1 is ENHRY, CDR2 SYGVKD. CDR3 size: 14 residues. With V trimmed by 3 bases and J by 3 bases, 2 bases remained unmatched. The CDR3 coding sequence is TGTGCCATCAGTGATACAGGGGGCGACTATGGCTACACCTTC. It specifies CAISDTGGDYGYTF.

The chain is built from TRBV7-9 and TRBJ2-1; D may be TRBD1 (6 bases). V dropped 1 base and J dropped 5 bases, with 12 bases sitting between them. The CDR3 sequence is 15 residues long. In germline, CDR1 is SEHNR, CDR2 FQNEAQ (reference sequence). CDR3 loop: CASSLVNRENNEQFF. In DNA form, the CDR3 reads TGTGCCAGCAGCTTAGTAAACAGGGAAAACAATGAGCAGTTCTTC.

The rearrangement uses TRBV11-2 and TRBJ1-2; tentative D call: TRBD1 (6 bases). CDR3 size: 14 residues. From germline, CDR1 is SGHAT and CDR2 FQNNGV. The ends were cut back, 0 bases at V and 8 bases at J, with 13 bases in the middle. The CDR3 is CASSLDRTDKGYTF. The CDR3 DNA sequence: TGTGCCAGCAGCTTAGATCGGACAGACAAGGGCTACACCTTC. Using reference TRBV11-2 and TRBJ1-2 for the parts outside the CDR3, the full variable domain is EAGVAQSPRYKIIEKRQSVAFWCNPISGHATLYWYQQILGQGPKLLIQFQNNGVVDDSQLPKDRFSAERLKGVDSTLKIQPAKLEDSAVYLCASSLDRTDKGYTFGSGTRLTVV.

V gene TRBV5-1 combines with J gene TRBJ1-5; D remains ambiguous. From germline, CDR1 is SGHRS and CDR2 YFSETQ. Trimming pared 0 bases from V and 2 bases from J, leaving 9 bases between. This CDR3 comprises 15 residues. The CDR3 DNA is TGCGCCAGCAGCTTGGACGGGTTCGGCAATCAGCCCCAGCATTTT. Translation gives CASSLDGFGNQPQHF.

The chain carries TRBV7-2 and TRBJ1-5, with TRBD1 matching 9 bases. Looked up from germline, CDR1 is SGHTA and CDR2 is FQGNSA. V lost 4 bases and J lost 7; bases outside the gene matches: 8. There are 15 residues in the CDR3. The CDR3 sequence is CASSSTGGGRQPQHF. The CDR3, as DNA: TGTGCCAGCAGCTCTACAGGGGGCGGGAGACAGCCCCAGCATTTT. Full variable domain (missing parts from reference TRBV7-2 and TRBJ1-5): GAGVSQSPSNKVTEKGKDVELRCDPISGHTALYWYRQSLGQGLEFLIYFQGNSAPDKSGLPSDRFSAERTGGSVSTLTIQRTQQEDSAVYLCASSSTGGGRQPQHFGDGTRLSIL.

The V call is TRBV6-1, the J call TRBJ2-7; 8 positions agree with TRBD1. The CDR3 contains 15 residues. CDR1 is MNHNS, CDR2 SASEGT, per germline. V lost 5 bases, J lost 0 bases, and 6 bases stayed unmatched. The CDR3 DNA sequence: TGTGCCAGCAGTATAGGACAGGGCACCTCCTACGAGCAGTACTTC. Its protein is CASSIGQGTSYEQYF.

The chain has TRBV2 and TRBJ2-4; possible D gene TRBD1, 5 bases. CDR3 length: 16 amino acids. CDR1 SNHLY and CDR2 FYNNEI come from the germline V gene. The germline V and J ends were trimmed by 3 bases and 3 bases, with 15 bases remaining between them. This CDR3 reads CASSDSRGLFKNIQYF. The CDR3 bases are TGTGCCAGCAGTGACTCTAGGGGTCTTTTCAAAAACATTCAGTACTTC.

The chain has TRBV27 and TRBJ1-1; 8 positions match TRBD1. The CDR3 loop spans 17 amino acids. Germline V gene lookup returns CDR1 MNHEY and CDR2 SMNVEV (reference sequence). V trimming: 5 bases; J trimming: 2 bases; junction bases outside the gene matches: 13. The CDR3 DNA sequence: TGTGCCAGCAGTCGTCAGGGGGCCCTGATCAGAAACACTGAAGCTTTCTTT. As protein: CASSRQGALIRNTEAFF.

The CDR3 DNA reads as TGTGCCAGCAGCGTCGCCGGGACTGGGAACGAGCAGTACTTC. As protein: CASSVAGTGNEQYF. The V call is TRBV9, the J call TRBJ2-7, with D possibly matching TRBD2 (6 bases). Germline CDR1 and CDR2: SGDLS and YYNGEE. This CDR3 is built from 14 residues. Trimming shortened V by 2 bases and J by 5 bases, and 14 bases separated the two germline ends.

The chain couples TRBV6-6 to TRBJ1-4; D possibly corresponds to TRBD1 (6 bases). This CDR3 is 13 amino acids long. The germline CDR1 and CDR2 sequences are MNHNY and SVGAGI (reference sequence). Trimming stripped 2 bases from V and 8 bases from J, with 9 bases between. The CDR3 region is CASSYRGNEKLFF. The DNA of the CDR3 is TGTGCCAGCAGTTACAGGGGGAACGAAAAACTGTTTTTT.

The count of this clone is one. The rearrangement uses TRBV9 and TRBJ2-3; 8 bases line up with TRBD1. From germline, CDR1 is SGDLS and CDR2 YYNGEE. The length of the CDR3 is 15 residues. Trimming removed 0 bases from V and 5 bases from J; junction bases left unmatched: 5. The CDR3 reads CASSVEPGGIDTQYF. CDR3 coding DNA: TGTGCCAGCAGCGTAGAGCCAGGGGGCATAGATACGCAGTATTTT.